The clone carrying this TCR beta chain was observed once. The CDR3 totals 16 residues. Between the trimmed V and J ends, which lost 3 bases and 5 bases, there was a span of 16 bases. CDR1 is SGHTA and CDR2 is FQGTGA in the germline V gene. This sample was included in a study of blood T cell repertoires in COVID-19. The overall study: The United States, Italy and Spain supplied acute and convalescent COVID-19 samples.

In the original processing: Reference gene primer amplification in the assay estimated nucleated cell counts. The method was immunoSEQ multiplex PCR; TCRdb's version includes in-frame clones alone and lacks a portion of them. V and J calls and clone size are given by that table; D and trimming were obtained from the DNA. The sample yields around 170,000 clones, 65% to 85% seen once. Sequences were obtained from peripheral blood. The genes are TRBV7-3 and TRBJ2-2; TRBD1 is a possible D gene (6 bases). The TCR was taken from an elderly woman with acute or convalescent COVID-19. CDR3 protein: CASSLLPGHQTGELFF. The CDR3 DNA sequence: TGTGCCAGCAGCTTGCTGCCGGGACATCAGACCGGGGAGCTGTTTTTT.